This TCR beta chain was identified during a study of Graves' ophthalmopathy and Graves' hyperthyroidism. Overall study findings and caveats: Among expanded thyroid clonotypes above 0.001 frequency, most also occurred in blood. Ophthalmopathy progression was predicted with 70% to 71% sensitivity and 72% to 75% specificity. Sensitivity of roughly 88% and specificity of around 80% were achieved when a 13-signature model separated ophthalmopathy from stable hyperthyroidism.

Diagnoses were established from clinical symptoms, serum thyroxine, TRAb, thyroid ultrasound and orbital computed tomography. V was cut by 0 bases and J by 0 bases, with 9 bases left in between. Germline V gene lookup returns CDR1 LNHNV and CDR2 YYDKDF (reference sequence). CDR3 length: 17 amino acids. The authors amplified TCR beta CDR3 regions, and they did so from RNA transcripts for repertoire sequencing. Second-round multiplex PCR came after first-round RT-PCR with HTBI primers. One entry per CDR3 protein results from TCRdb running MiXCR on the multiplex PCR reads. Counted here are some 1.1 million distinct CDR3 sequences, about 38% occurring once; the ten biggest clones make up 11%. At least ten counts were recorded for this clonotype. The antigen is unknown.

What was sequenced was peripheral blood or thyroid tissue (not recorded which). The V gene is TRBV15, the J gene TRBJ2-6; D perhaps matches TRBD2 (5 bases). This receptor was taken from an adult man with Graves' hyperthyroidism. The CDR3 DNA reads as TGTGCCACCAGCAGAGATCGGAGGAGCTCTGGGGCCAACGTCCTGACTTTC. Its protein product is CATSRDRRSSGANVLTF.